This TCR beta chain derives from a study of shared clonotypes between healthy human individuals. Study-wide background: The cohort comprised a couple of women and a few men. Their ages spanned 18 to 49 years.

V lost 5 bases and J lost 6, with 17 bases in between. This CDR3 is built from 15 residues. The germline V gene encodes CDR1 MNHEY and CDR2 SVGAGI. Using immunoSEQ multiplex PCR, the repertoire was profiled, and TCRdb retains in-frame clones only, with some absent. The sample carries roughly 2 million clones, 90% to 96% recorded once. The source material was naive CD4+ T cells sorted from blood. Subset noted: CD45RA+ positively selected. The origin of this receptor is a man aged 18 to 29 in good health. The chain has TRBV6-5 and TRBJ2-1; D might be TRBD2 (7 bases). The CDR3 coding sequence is TGTGCCAGCAGTCGTGGGGGGGCTAGCGGCAATGAGCAGTTCTTC. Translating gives CASSRGGASGNEQFF.